This entry features one T cell receptor (beta chain) sequence. Its antigen is not identified. The data were obtained in a study of cytomegalovirus exposure and HLA in healthy donors. Study results and caveats: Looking again later, the authors saw that most CMV-associated TCR beta chains seemed HLA-restricted.

Primers for the PCR totalled 60 Vbeta and 13 Jbeta. Assay: immunoSEQ multiplex PCR; the TCRdb copy retains only in-frame clones and omits some. The sample contains over 95,000 clones, 65% to 80% of which appear only once. The receptor was derived from a man aged 40-49 years in good health and CMV-seropositive. The sample comprised PBMCs.

CDR3 loop: CASSQNTGLPEQYF. The CDR3 bases are TGTGCCAGCTCACAAAATACAGGGCTCCCCGAGCAGTACTTC. This rearrangement joins TRBV18 to TRBJ2-7; TRBD1 might be the D (6 bases). CDR1 and CDR2 from the germline V gene are KGHSH and LQKENI. The V end lost 4 bases, the J end lost 6 bases, and 16 bases lay between the germline ends. CDR3 length equals 14 residues.